The TCR beta chain under discussion was sequenced for a study of OX40 agonist ivuxolimab in advanced cancers. This clone was picked up one time. The V gene's germline CDR1 is WNHNN and CDR2 SYGVQD (reference sequence). The V end was cut by 4 bases, the J end by 1 base, with 7 bases between. This CDR3 comprises 14 residues. Excluded were patients having autoimmune disease history or systemic immunosuppression. Clones were sequenced by immunoSEQ multiplex PCR, and TCRdb holds only the in-frame ones, with some missing. This table has 60,000 to 65,000 clones, about 90% appearing once. The sequencing here drew on CD4+ or CD8+ T cells sorted from blood, taken in a trial of the OX40 agonist ivuxolimab. The sequence was collected from an adult with an advanced solid tumor such as melanoma, head and neck, liver or kidney cancer. This chain links TRBV10-1 with TRBJ2-2; D ambiguous. The CDR3 sequence is CASSASGNTGELFF. In nucleotides, the CDR3 is TGCGCCAGCAGTGCCTCGGGGAACACCGGGGAGCTGTTTTTT.